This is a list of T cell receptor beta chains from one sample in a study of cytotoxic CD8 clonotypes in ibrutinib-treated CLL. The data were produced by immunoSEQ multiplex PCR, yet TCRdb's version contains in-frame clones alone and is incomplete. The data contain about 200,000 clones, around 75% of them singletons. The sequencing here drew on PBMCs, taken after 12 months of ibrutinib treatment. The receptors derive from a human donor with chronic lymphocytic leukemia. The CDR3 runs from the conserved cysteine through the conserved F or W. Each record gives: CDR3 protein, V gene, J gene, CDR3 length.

CDR3 protein: CASSLDGPSQETQYF
V gene: TRBV11-2
J gene: TRBJ2-5
CDR3 length: 15

CDR3 protein: CASSIRRAEAYEQYF
V gene: TRBV19
J gene: TRBJ2-7
CDR3 length: 15

CDR3 protein: CAWTPQRGNYNEQFF
V gene: TRBV30
J gene: TRBJ2-1
CDR3 length: 15

CDR3 protein: CASSYGTLAGELFF
V gene: TRBV5-6
J gene: TRBJ2-2
CDR3 length: 14

CDR3 protein: CASRPTAGKKLFF
V gene: TRBV6-5
J gene: TRBJ1-4
CDR3 length: 13

CDR3 protein: CATQTGGFKGTEAFF
V gene: TRBV6-1
J gene: TRBJ1-1
CDR3 length: 15

CDR3 protein: CASSIRTGIMNTEAFF
V gene: TRBV19
J gene: TRBJ1-1
CDR3 length: 16

CDR3 protein: CASSPPFGARETQYF
V gene: TRBV25-1
J gene: TRBJ2-5
CDR3 length: 15

CDR3 protein: CASSQAPWTASNYGYTF
V gene: TRBV14
J gene: TRBJ1-2
CDR3 length: 17

CDR3 protein: CASSLEAAWGNSPLHF
V gene: TRBV5-1
J gene: TRBJ1-6
CDR3 length: 16

CDR3 protein: CASSDLLAGTDTQYF
V gene: TRBV6-1
J gene: TRBJ2-3
CDR3 length: 15

CDR3 protein: CASSTGTSGSTDTQYF
V gene: TRBV5-1
J gene: TRBJ2-3
CDR3 length: 16

CDR3 protein: CASTGRSNQPQHF
V gene: TRBV19
J gene: TRBJ1-5
CDR3 length: 13

CDR3 protein: CASSFYVRTGLNQPQHF
V gene: TRBV7-9
J gene: TRBJ1-5
CDR3 length: 17

CDR3 protein: CASSEIRGRIDQPQHF
V gene: TRBV6-1
J gene: TRBJ1-5
CDR3 length: 16

CDR3 protein: CSTRTEISGNTIYF
V gene: TRBV29-1
J gene: TRBJ1-3
CDR3 length: 14

CDR3 protein: CASSGPGGWNTEAFF
V gene: TRBV25-1
J gene: TRBJ1-1
CDR3 length: 15

CDR3 protein: CASSYGTAGTGELFF
V gene: TRBV6-5
J gene: TRBJ2-2
CDR3 length: 15

CDR3 protein: CASRQGTYSNQPQHF
V gene: TRBV6-5
J gene: TRBJ1-5
CDR3 length: 15

CDR3 protein: CASSADYPEAFF
V gene: TRBV7-9
J gene: TRBJ1-1
CDR3 length: 12

CDR3 protein: CASSQGAGPVDSPLHF
V gene: TRBV4-1
J gene: TRBJ1-6
CDR3 length: 16

CDR3 protein: CASSLYALSSYNEQFF
V gene: TRBV7-3
J gene: TRBJ2-1
CDR3 length: 16

CDR3 protein: CASSEYGRGTNTEAFF
V gene: TRBV25-1
J gene: TRBJ1-1
CDR3 length: 16

CDR3 protein: CAWSQGNQYGYTF
V gene: TRBV30
J gene: TRBJ1-2
CDR3 length: 13

CDR3 protein: CASSLDRATEAFF
V gene: TRBV4-1
J gene: TRBJ1-1
CDR3 length: 13

CDR3 protein: CASSTRTTANTEAFF
V gene: TRBV19
J gene: TRBJ1-1
CDR3 length: 15

CDR3 protein: CASRPVDSYNEQFF
V gene: TRBV4-1
J gene: TRBJ2-1
CDR3 length: 14

CDR3 protein: CASEERTGTSGEQFF
V gene: TRBV25-1
J gene: TRBJ2-1
CDR3 length: 15

CDR3 protein: CASSSRQGGTDTQYF
V gene: TRBV7-2
J gene: TRBJ2-3
CDR3 length: 15

CDR3 protein: CASTYSYEQYF
V gene: TRBV6-5
J gene: TRBJ2-7
CDR3 length: 11

CDR3 protein: CASSQRTGVNTEAFF
V gene: TRBV4-2
J gene: TRBJ1-1
CDR3 length: 15

CDR3 protein: CASSVSGAGNTIYF
V gene: TRBV9
J gene: TRBJ1-3
CDR3 length: 14

CDR3 protein: CASSLLGRGDEQFF
V gene: TRBV7-3
J gene: TRBJ2-1
CDR3 length: 14

CDR3 protein: CASSPRTQGYPPLHF
V gene: TRBV27
J gene: TRBJ1-6
CDR3 length: 15

CDR3 protein: CASSRDSLEKLFF
V gene: TRBV5-1
J gene: TRBJ1-4
CDR3 length: 13

CDR3 protein: CASSYRTGWPGELFF
V gene: TRBV6-5
J gene: TRBJ2-2
CDR3 length: 15

CDR3 protein: CAWNGGWASESPLHF
V gene: TRBV30
J gene: TRBJ1-6
CDR3 length: 15

CDR3 protein: CASSPKRLAGGSETQYF
V gene: TRBV7-2
J gene: TRBJ2-5
CDR3 length: 17

CDR3 protein: CASSVGTPNTEAFF
V gene: TRBV9
J gene: TRBJ1-1
CDR3 length: 14

CDR3 protein: CASSLVRFAETQYF
V gene: TRBV7-2
J gene: TRBJ2-5
CDR3 length: 14

CDR3 protein: CASSFLKLAGDDWNEQFF
V gene: TRBV5-1
J gene: TRBJ2-1
CDR3 length: 18

CDR3 protein: CASSESGYNQPQHF
V gene: TRBV2
J gene: TRBJ1-5
CDR3 length: 14

CDR3 protein: CASSFSSGGGTGELFF
V gene: TRBV9
J gene: TRBJ2-2
CDR3 length: 16

CDR3 protein: CASSADRGANYGYTF
V gene: TRBV9
J gene: TRBJ1-2
CDR3 length: 15

CDR3 protein: CASSLSLKGEQYF
V gene: TRBV7-3
J gene: TRBJ2-7
CDR3 length: 13

CDR3 protein: CASSLGGINTEAFF
V gene: TRBV7-9
J gene: TRBJ1-1
CDR3 length: 14

CDR3 protein: CASSQVDQSEAFF
V gene: TRBV4-2
J gene: TRBJ1-1
CDR3 length: 13

CDR3 protein: CASSGGQNTGELFF
V gene: TRBV7-9
J gene: TRBJ2-2
CDR3 length: 14

CDR3 protein: CAWSRPDRENTGELFF
V gene: TRBV30
J gene: TRBJ2-2
CDR3 length: 16